The T cell receptor (beta chain) under discussion was sequenced for a study of cytomegalovirus exposure and HLA in healthy donors. About this clone: What it binds is not known.

The PCR was carried out with 60 Vbeta primers and 13 Jbeta primers. Here immunoSEQ multiplex PCR was the method, and the copy in TCRdb shows in-frame clones only, minus some. The table lists fewer than 130,000 clones, approximately 70% of them singletons. The CDR3 has 16 amino acids. After removal of 5 bases from V and 7 bases from J, the junction contained 10 bases not matched to a gene. CDR1 LNHDA and CDR2 SQIVND come from the germline V gene (reference sequence). Whole-study findings and limits: Using a false discovery rate of 0.05, a later analysis showed that approximately 17,000 TCR beta sequences were associated with HLA alleles. A classifier reportedly called cytomegalovirus status with high sensitivity and specificity. A later look showed TCR association rates differing by HLA locus, highest for DRB1 and lowest for HLA-C.

J is TRBJ2-2 and V is TRBV19; 10 bases line up with TRBD2. Sequenced input: PBMCs. This sequence was found in a man aged 25-45 years in good health and CMV-seropositive. CDR3 DNA: TGTGCCAGTAGTCCCAGGAGCGGGGGGGCTGGCGGGGAGCTGTTTTTT. Its translation: CASSPRSGGAGGELFF.